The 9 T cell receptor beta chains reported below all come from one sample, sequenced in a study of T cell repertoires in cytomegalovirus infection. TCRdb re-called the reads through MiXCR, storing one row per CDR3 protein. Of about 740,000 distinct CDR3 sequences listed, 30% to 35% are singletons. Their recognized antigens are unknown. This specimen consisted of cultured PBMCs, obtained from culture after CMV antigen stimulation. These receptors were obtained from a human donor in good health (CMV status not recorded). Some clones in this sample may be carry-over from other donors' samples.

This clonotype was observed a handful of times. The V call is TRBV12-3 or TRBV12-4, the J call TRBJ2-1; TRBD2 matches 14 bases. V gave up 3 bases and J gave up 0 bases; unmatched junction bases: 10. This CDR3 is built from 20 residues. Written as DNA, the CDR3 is TGTGCCAGCAGTTTTAGAAGAAGACTAGCGGGAGGGCCCTCCTACAATGAGCAGTTCTTC. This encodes CASSFRRRLAGGPSYNEQFF.

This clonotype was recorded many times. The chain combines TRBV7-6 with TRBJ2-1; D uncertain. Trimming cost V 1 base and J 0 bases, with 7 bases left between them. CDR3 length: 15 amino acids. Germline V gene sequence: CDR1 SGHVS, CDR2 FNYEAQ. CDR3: CASSLGDSSYNEQFF. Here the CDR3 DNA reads TGTGCCAGCAGCTTAGGCGACTCCTCCTACAATGAGCAGTTCTTC. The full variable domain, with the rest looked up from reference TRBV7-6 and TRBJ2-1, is GAGVSQSPRYKVTKRGQDVALRCDPISGHVSLYWYRQALGQGPEFLTYFNYEAQQDKSGLPNDRFSAERPEGSISTLTIQRTEQRDSAMYRCASSLGDSSYNEQFFGPGTRLTVL.

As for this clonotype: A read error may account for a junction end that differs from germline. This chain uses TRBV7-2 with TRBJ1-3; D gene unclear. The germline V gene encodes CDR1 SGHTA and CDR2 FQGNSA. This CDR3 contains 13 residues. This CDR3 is CASSFSGVAEEGF. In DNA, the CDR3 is TGTGCCAGCAGCTTTTCGGGAGTGGCAGAAGAGGGTTTT.

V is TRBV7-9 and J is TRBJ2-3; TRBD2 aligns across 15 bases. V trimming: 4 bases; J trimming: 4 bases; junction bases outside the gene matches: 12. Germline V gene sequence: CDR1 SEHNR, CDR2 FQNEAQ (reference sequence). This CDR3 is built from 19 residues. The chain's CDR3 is CASSSRTSGGAIPPDTQYF. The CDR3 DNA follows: TGTGCCAGCAGCTCCAGGACTAGCGGGGGGGCTATCCCGCCAGATACGCAGTATTTT.

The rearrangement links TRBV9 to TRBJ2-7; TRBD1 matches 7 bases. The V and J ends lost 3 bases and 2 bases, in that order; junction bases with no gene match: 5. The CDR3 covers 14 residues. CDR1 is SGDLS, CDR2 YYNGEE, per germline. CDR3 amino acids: CASSGSGTAYEQYF. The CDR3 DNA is TGTGCCAGCAGCGGATCCGGGACAGCCTACGAGCAGTACTTC. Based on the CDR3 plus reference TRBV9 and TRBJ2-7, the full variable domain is DSGVTQTPKHLITATGQRVTLRCSPRSGDLSVYWYQQSLDQGLQFLIQYYNGEERAKGNILERFSAQQFPDLHSELNLSSLELGDSALYFCASSGSGTAYEQYFGPGTRLTVT.

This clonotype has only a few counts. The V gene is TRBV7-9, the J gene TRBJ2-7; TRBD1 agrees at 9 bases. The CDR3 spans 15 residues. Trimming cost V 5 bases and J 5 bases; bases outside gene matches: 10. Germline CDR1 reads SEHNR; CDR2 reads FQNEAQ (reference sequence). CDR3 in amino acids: CASSPWGQGSNEQYF. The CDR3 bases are TGTGCCAGCAGCCCCTGGGGACAGGGTAGCAACGAGCAGTACTTC.

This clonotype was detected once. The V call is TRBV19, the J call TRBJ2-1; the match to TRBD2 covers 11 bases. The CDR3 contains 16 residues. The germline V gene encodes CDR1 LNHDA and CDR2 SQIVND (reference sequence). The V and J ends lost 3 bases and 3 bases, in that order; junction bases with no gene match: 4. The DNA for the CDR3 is TGTGCCAGTAGTATGACTAGCGGGATAGGCTACAATGAGCAGTTCTTC. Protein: CASSMTSGIGYNEQFF.

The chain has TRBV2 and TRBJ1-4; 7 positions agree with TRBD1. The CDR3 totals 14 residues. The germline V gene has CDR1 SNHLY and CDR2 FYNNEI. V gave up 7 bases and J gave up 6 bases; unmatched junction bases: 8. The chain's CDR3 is CASTSGTDYEKLFF. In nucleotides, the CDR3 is TGTGCCAGCACCTCCGGGACAGATTATGAAAAACTGTTTTTT.

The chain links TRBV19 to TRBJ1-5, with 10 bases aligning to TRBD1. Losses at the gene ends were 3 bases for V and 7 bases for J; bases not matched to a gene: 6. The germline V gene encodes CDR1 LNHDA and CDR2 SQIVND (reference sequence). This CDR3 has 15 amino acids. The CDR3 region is CASSIDRGLGQPQHF. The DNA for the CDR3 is TGTGCCAGTAGTATCGACAGGGGGCTTGGGCAGCCCCAGCATTTT. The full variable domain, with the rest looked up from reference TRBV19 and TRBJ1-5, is DGGITQSPKYLFRKEGQNVTLSCEQNLNHDAMYWYRQDPGQGLRLIYYSQIVNDFQKGDIAEGYSVSREKKESFPLTVTSAQKNPTAFYLCASSIDRGLGQPQHFGDGTRLSIL.